This T cell receptor beta chain is from a study of cytomegalovirus exposure and HLA in healthy donors. Use of 60 Vbeta and 13 Jbeta primers characterized the PCR. Some clones are missing from TCRdb's copy, which holds only in-frame ones; the method was immunoSEQ multiplex PCR. Of 190,000 or so clones in the sample, 80% were seen once. The CDR3 contains 17 residues. The ends lost 0 bases at V and 12 bases at J; junction bases unmatched: 18. Germline V gives CDR1 GTSNPN, CDR2 SVGIG (reference sequence). The material sequenced was PBMCs. The chain has TRBV30 and TRBJ2-1, with TRBD1 matching over 9 bases. The sequence was collected from a boy younger than 18 in good health and CMV-seronegative. DNA for the CDR3: TGTGCCTGGAGTGTTGGTATCTTTGGGACAGGGCGGTTGGGGCAGTTCTTC. Protein product: CAWSVGIFGTGRLGQFF.